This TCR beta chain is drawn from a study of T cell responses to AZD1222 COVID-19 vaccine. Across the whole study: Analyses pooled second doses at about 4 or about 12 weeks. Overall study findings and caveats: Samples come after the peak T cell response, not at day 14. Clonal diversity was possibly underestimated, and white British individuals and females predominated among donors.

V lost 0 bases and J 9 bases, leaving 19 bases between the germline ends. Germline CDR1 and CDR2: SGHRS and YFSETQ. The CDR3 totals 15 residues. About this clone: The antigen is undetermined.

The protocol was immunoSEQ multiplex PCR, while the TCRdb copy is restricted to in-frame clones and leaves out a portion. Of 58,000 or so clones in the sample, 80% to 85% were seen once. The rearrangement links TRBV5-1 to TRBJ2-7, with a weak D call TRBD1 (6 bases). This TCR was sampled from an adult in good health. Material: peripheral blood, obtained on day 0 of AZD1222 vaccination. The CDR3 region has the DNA TGCGCCAGCAGCTTGGATCAAGGGGGTCCTACTGTGCAGTACTTC. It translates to CASSLDQGGPTVQYF.